This T cell receptor beta chain comes out of a study of shared clonotypes between healthy human individuals. Study at large: Every donor yielded three CD4 naive, three CD4 memory, two CD8 naive and one CD8 memory plate.

The assay was immunoSEQ multiplex PCR, and TCRdb's table has in-frame clones only and misses some. Of 2,500,000 or so clones detected, around 93% appear once; the ten largest clones hold about 0.41%. Healthy HIV-negative adults without recent acute infections or vaccinations served as donors. About this clone itself: What it binds is unknown. The same CDR3 can be traced to other DNA sequences in this sample.

Broader study findings: Non-shared clonotypes had lower generation probabilities than those shared by all four donors.

The germline gives CDR1 KGHSH, CDR2 LQKENI. The V and J ends lost 3 bases and 2 bases respectively, with 10 bases between them. This CDR3 is built from 15 residues. The sample consisted of naive CD4+ T cells from PBMCs. Subset reported: CD45RA+ positively selected. The chain has TRBV18 and TRBJ2-2, with a possible D match to TRBD1 (6 bases). The sequence was obtained from a man aged 18 to 30 in good health. Some clones in this sample may be carry-over from other donors' samples. This chain's CDR3 is CASSPGRGNTGELFF. The CDR3 DNA is TGTGCCAGCTCACCCGGCAGGGGCAACACCGGGGAGCTGTTTTTT.